The 6 T cell receptor beta chains listed next were all sequenced from one sample in a study of siplizumab effects on memory and regulatory T cells. The method was immunoSEQ multiplex PCR; TCRdb's version includes in-frame clones alone and lacks a portion of them. Among 100,000 or so clones listed, around 90% were seen once. The sample comprised non-Treg CD4+ T cells sorted from blood. The receptors derive from a human donor in good health.

The rearrangement joins TRBV20-1 to TRBJ2-5; the D is unclear. Germline V gives CDR1 DFQATT, CDR2 SNEGSKA (reference sequence). The CDR3 has 11 residues. The V end was cut by 5 bases, the J end by 5 bases, with 9 bases between. CDR3 sequence (DNA): TGCAGTGCTCAACGGCGGGAGACCCAGTACTTC. Translated, it gives CSAQRRETQYF.

The V call is TRBV20-1, the J call TRBJ2-1; D remains ambiguous. This CDR3 region has 11 residues. Germline V gives CDR1 DFQATT, CDR2 SNEGSKA (reference sequence). Trimming removed 0 bases from V and 11 bases from J, with 8 bases in between. The CDR3 coding sequence is TGCAGTGCTAGAGATCAGGCACAGCAGTTCTTC. Its protein is CSARDQAQQFF.

This clone has a handful of counts. The V gene is TRBV10-3, the J gene TRBJ1-1; 8 bases align to TRBD1. CDR3 length: 13 amino acids. Trimming cost V 10 bases and J 6 bases; bases outside gene matches: 10. CDR1 and CDR2 from the germline V gene are ENHRY and SYGVKD. The CDR3 spells CATRTGRSAEAFF. As DNA, the CDR3 is TGTGCCACCAGGACAGGGAGGTCGGCTGAAGCTTTCTTT.

The chain couples TRBV11-2 to TRBJ2-7; 11 bases agree with TRBD2. Unmatched junction bases numbered 0, after V lost 3 bases and J lost 2 bases. The CDR3 covers 14 residues. Germline V gene sequence: CDR1 SGHAT, CDR2 FQNNGV. DNA of the CDR3: TGTGCCAGCAGCTTTAGCGGGAGGGCCTACGAGCAGTACTTC. Translated, it gives CASSFSGRAYEQYF. Drawing the rest from reference TRBV11-2 and TRBJ2-7, the complete variable domain is EAGVAQSPRYKIIEKRQSVAFWCNPISGHATLYWYQQILGQGPKLLIQFQNNGVVDDSQLPKDRFSAERLKGVDSTLKIQPAKLEDSAVYLCASSFSGRAYEQYFGPGTRLTVT.

The genes are TRBV18 and TRBJ1-1; D may be TRBD1 (6 bases). V lost 2 bases, J lost 4 bases, and 11 bases lay in between. The CDR3 consists of 14 residues. CDR1 KGHSH and CDR2 LQKENI come from the germline V gene. CDR3 sequence: CASSPGLGGTEAFF. CDR3 in DNA: TGTGCCAGCTCACCAGGGTTAGGGGGCACTGAAGCTTTCTTT.

This clone appeared a few times. V gene TRBV7-3 combines with J gene TRBJ1-1; D ambiguous. The CDR3 totals 16 residues. V lost 7 bases, J lost 0 bases, and 18 bases lay in between. Germline assignment: CDR1 SGHTA and CDR2 FQGTGA. CDR3 sequence reads: CASTPTQRVLNTEAFF. CDR3 nucleotide sequence: TGTGCCAGCACTCCTACCCAGAGGGTCCTGAACACTGAAGCTTTCTTT.